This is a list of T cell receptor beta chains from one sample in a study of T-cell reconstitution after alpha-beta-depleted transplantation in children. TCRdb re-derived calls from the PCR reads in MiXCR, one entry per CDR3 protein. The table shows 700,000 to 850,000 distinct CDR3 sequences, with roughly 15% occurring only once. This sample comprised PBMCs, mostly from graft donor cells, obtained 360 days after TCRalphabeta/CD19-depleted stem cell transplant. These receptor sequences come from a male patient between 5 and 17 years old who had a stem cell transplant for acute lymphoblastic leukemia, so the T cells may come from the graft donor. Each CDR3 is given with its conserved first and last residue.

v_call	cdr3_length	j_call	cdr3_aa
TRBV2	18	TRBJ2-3	CASSDALGRAGSADTQYF
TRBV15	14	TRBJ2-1	CATSRAGLANEQFF
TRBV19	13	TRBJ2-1	CASSIGASSEQFF
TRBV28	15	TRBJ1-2	CASSLWAQGPGGYTF
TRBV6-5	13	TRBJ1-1	CASSWQVNTEAFF
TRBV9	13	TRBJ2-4	CASSVGGENIQYF
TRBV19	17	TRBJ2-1	CASSTRVSGPRRGEQFF
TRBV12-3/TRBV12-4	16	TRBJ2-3	CASSFPVEGWADTQYF
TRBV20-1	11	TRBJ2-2	CSAGDTGELFF
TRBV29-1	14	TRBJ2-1	CTTSPGLAGNEQFF
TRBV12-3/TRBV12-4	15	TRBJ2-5	CASSRRGGLQETQYF
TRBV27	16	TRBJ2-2	CASSLWLGTFTGELFF
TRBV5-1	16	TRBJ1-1	CASSRYDRGSDTEAFF
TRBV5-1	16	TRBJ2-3	CASSFQSRRSTDTQYF